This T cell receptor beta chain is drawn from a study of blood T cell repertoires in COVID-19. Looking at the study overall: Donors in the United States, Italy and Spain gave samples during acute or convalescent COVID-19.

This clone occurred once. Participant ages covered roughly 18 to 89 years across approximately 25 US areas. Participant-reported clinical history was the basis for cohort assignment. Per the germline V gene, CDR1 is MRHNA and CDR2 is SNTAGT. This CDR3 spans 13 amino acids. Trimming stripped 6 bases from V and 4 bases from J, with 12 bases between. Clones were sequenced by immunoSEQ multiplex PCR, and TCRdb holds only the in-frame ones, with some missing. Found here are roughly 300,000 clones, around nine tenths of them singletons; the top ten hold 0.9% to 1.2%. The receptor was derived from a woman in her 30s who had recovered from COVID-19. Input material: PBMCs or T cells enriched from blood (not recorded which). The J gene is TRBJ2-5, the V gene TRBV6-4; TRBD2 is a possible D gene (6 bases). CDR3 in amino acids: CASSITGGETQYF. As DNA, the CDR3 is TGTGCCAGCAGCATCACCGGGGGAGAGACCCAGTACTTC.